This passage covers 27 T cell receptor beta chains from one sample sequenced in a study of human versus mouse CDR3 diversity and MHC coevolution. TCRdb's table, derived via immunoSEQ multiplex PCR, lists solely in-frame clones and lacks some. Found here are tens of thousands of clones, 93% of them singletons; the top ten hold about 1.5%. Specimen: naive CD4+ T cells from blood. Subset specified: CD45RO-negative CD62L-positive naive CD4 T cells. The receptors stem from a person aged 30-70 years in good health.

V gene TRBV7-3 combines with J gene TRBJ2-1; tentative D call: TRBD1 (5 bases). The V and J ends lost 4 bases and 9 bases respectively, with 13 bases between them. The CDR3 consists of 13 residues. Germline loops: CDR1 SGHTA, CDR2 FQGTGA. The DNA of the CDR3 is TGTGCCAGCAGCTCTAATCCCAGGGTTGAGCAGTTCTTC. This gives the protein CASSSNPRVEQFF.

V is TRBV6-5 and J is TRBJ1-4; D may be TRBD1 (5 bases). Germline CDR1 reads MNHEY; CDR2 reads SVGAGI. This CDR3 is 15 amino acids long. The ends were cut back, 2 bases at V and 3 bases at J, with 10 bases in the middle. CDR3 residues: CASSYAGTPNEKLFF. CDR3 DNA: TGTGCCAGCAGTTACGCGGGGACCCCTAATGAAAAACTGTTTTTT.

The chain has TRBV2 and TRBJ2-1; 11 bases are a match to TRBD2. Unmatched junction bases numbered 10, after V lost 7 bases and J lost 8 bases. The CDR3 sequence is 15 residues long. Germline CDR1 is SNHLY and CDR2 is FYNNEI. The CDR3: CASIPVLAGGYEQFF. DNA of the CDR3: TGTGCCAGCATCCCCGTCCTAGCGGGAGGCTATGAGCAGTTCTTC. Supplemented by reference TRBV2 and TRBJ2-1, the full variable domain reads EPEVTQTPSHQVTQMGQEVILRCVPISNHLYFYWYRQILGQKVEFLVSFYNNEISEKSEIFDDQFSVERPDGSNFTLKIRSTKLEDSAMYFCASIPVLAGGYEQFFGPGTRLTVL.

The rearrangement links TRBV18 to TRBJ2-3; D might be TRBD1 (5 bases). The CDR3 is made up of 12 amino acids. The germline V gene encodes CDR1 KGHSH and CDR2 LQKENI. V was pared by 6 bases and J by 6 bases, with 10 bases between. Here the CDR3 DNA reads TGTGCCAGCTCCACAGGAAGTGATACGCAGTATTTT. It yields the protein CASSTGSDTQYF.

The chain carries TRBV5-1 and TRBJ2-7; D may be TRBD2 (6 bases). The V end lost 4 bases, the J end lost 1 base, and 15 bases lay between the germline ends. The CDR3 is made up of 15 amino acids. Germline V gene lookup returns CDR1 SGHRS and CDR2 YFSETQ. The CDR3 region has the DNA TGCGCCAGCAGCGCGGCCCAGGGAGGATCCTACGAGCAGTACTTC. Translation: CASSAAQGGSYEQYF.

This clone appeared once. The J gene is TRBJ1-6, the V gene TRBV9, with a possible D match to TRBD1 (5 bases). Germline V lookup: CDR1 SGDLS, CDR2 YYNGEE. This CDR3 spans 16 amino acids. The germline V and J ends were trimmed by 4 bases and 4 bases, with 15 bases remaining between them. CDR3 region: CASSPRLQEYNSPLHF. The DNA for the CDR3 is TGTGCCAGCAGCCCCCGTTTACAGGAGTATAATTCACCCCTCCACTTT.

The chain joins TRBV30 to TRBJ1-2, with 9 bases aligning to TRBD1. Trimming removed 3 bases from V and 4 bases from J; junction bases left unmatched: 9. The CDR3 spans 15 residues. Germline CDR1 is GTSNPN and CDR2 is SVGIG (reference sequence). The CDR3 DNA is TGTGCCTGGAGGCACCTCAAGGGACAGGGCTATGGCTACACCTTC. Translation: CAWRHLKGQGYGYTF.

CDR3 in amino acids: CASTTRTGRVNEQFF. CDR3 DNA sequence: TGTGCCAGTACCACCCGGACAGGGAGGGTCAATGAGCAGTTCTTC. This chain connects TRBV19 to TRBJ2-1, with a weak D call TRBD1 (8 bases). Trimming stripped 7 bases from V and 6 bases from J, with 19 bases between. Looked up from germline, CDR1 is LNHDA and CDR2 is SQIVND (reference sequence). The CDR3 is 15 amino acids.

The CDR3 coding sequence is TGTGCCAGCAGCGGCCTAGCGACGGGGGAGACCCAGTACTTC. As protein: CASSGLATGETQYF. J is TRBJ2-5 and V is TRBV5-6; D might be TRBD2 (6 bases). This CDR3 comprises 14 residues. Trimming took off 4 bases at V and 5 bases at J, with 15 bases between the two ends. Germline loops: CDR1 SGHDT, CDR2 YYEEEE.

J is TRBJ2-1 and V is TRBV28; weak D call: TRBD2 (6 bases). V was shortened by 3 bases and J by 7 bases, with 16 bases between the two germline ends. Germline values: CDR1 MDHEN, CDR2 SYDVKM. This CDR3 comprises 15 residues. The CDR3 protein is CASSLLEGQKNEQFF. In nucleotides, the CDR3 is TGTGCCAGCAGTTTGCTGGAGGGCCAAAAAAATGAGCAGTTCTTC.

The chain recombines TRBV6-1 with TRBJ2-5; possibly TRBD1 for D (5 bases). The CDR3 runs 14 residues. Looked up from germline, CDR1 is MNHNS and CDR2 is SASEGT. V gave up 7 bases and J gave up 5 bases, with 17 bases separating them. CDR3 coding DNA: TGTGCCAGCATCCCCGGACATACGGTGGAGACCCAGTACTTC. It codes for CASIPGHTVETQYF.

The V gene is TRBV19, the J gene TRBJ1-1; TRBD1 agrees at 7 bases. The length of the CDR3 is 11 residues. With 7 bases clipped from V and 6 bases from J, the junction kept 2 bases outside the gene matches. Germline lookup yields CDR1 LNHDA and CDR2 SQIVND (reference sequence). CDR3 DNA: TGTGCCAGTATCAGGGGGGCTGAAGCTTTCTTT. Encoded protein: CASIRGAEAFF.

This chain joins TRBV5-4 and TRBJ1-6, with TRBD1 identical over 7 bases. The CDR3 is 15 amino acids. Germline lookup yields CDR1 SGHNT and CDR2 YYREEE (reference sequence). V was clipped by 1 base and J by 7 bases; unmatched bases: 5. The CDR3: CASSLMTGLNSPLHF. DNA for the CDR3: TGTGCCAGCAGCTTGATGACAGGGTTAAATTCACCCCTCCACTTT.

The chain recombines TRBV4-2 with TRBJ2-1; 11 bases are shared with TRBD2. This CDR3 has 18 residues. Germline V gene sequence: CDR1 LGHNA, CDR2 YNFKEQ. With V trimmed by 0 bases and J by 5 bases, 9 bases remained unmatched. The CDR3 sequence: CASSQDFSGLAVNNEQFF. CDR3 DNA sequence: TGTGCCAGCAGCCAAGACTTCTCGGGACTAGCGGTCAACAATGAGCAGTTCTTC.

The rearrangement uses TRBV9 and TRBJ2-5, with 11 bases lining up with TRBD2. The CDR3 loop spans 16 amino acids. Unmatched junction bases numbered 5, after V lost 4 bases and J lost 0 bases. CDR1 SGDLS and CDR2 YYNGEE come from the germline V gene. The CDR3, as DNA: TGTGCCAGCAGCCGGAGACTAGCGGGACACCAAGAGACCCAGTACTTC. Translating it yields CASSRRLAGHQETQYF.

CDR3 sequence: CSVRGAEGAEAFF. The CDR3 DNA is TGCAGCGTTCGGGGGGCGGAGGGGGCTGAAGCTTTCTTT. The chain recombines TRBV29-1 with TRBJ1-1; possibly TRBD1 for D (6 bases). V was pared by 5 bases and J by 6 bases, with 16 bases between. The CDR3 is 13 residues long. Germline lookup yields CDR1 SQVTM and CDR2 ANQGSEA.

This chain's CDR3 is CASSPSSYEQYF. Here the CDR3 DNA reads TGTGCCAGCAGCCCTAGCTCCTACGAGCAGTACTTC. V and J are TRBV7-2 and TRBJ2-7; D is ambiguous. The CDR3 runs to 12 residues. The V end lost 5 bases, the J end lost 0 bases, and 5 bases lay between the germline ends. Germline V gene data show CDR1 as SGHTA and CDR2 as FQGNSA.

The chain carries TRBV19 and TRBJ1-2, with 9 nucleotides matching TRBD1. This CDR3 is 13 amino acids long. Trimming took 7 bases from V and 4 from J; bases not matched to a gene: 4. The germline gives CDR1 LNHDA, CDR2 SQIVND (reference sequence). The CDR3 here is CASTTGQGYGYTF. CDR3 in DNA: TGTGCCAGTACCACGGGACAGGGCTATGGCTACACCTTC.

This chain connects TRBV5-5 to TRBJ2-7; D is unresolved. There are 13 residues in the CDR3. V shed 4 bases and J shed 5 bases, with 13 bases lying between them. CDR1 is SGHKS, CDR2 YYEKEE, per germline (reference sequence). The CDR3 sequence is CASSPASEDEQYF. The CDR3 DNA reads as TGTGCCAGCAGCCCTGCCTCTGAGGACGAGCAGTACTTC.

The rearrangement uses TRBV10-3 and TRBJ2-1, with D maybe TRBD1 (5 bases). V lost 2 bases and J lost 4, with 9 bases in between. CDR3 length equals 14 residues. Germline V CDR1 and CDR2: ENHRY, SYGVKD. DNA for the CDR3: TGTGCCATCAGTGAGCAGGGCAGTTACAATGAGCAGTTCTTC. Translated: CAISEQGSYNEQFF.

This clone showed up just once. The V and J genes are TRBV2 and TRBJ2-1; 10 bases fit TRBD2. J gave up 4 bases and V 5 bases, and 5 bases lay outside the gene matches. The CDR3 has 15 residues. Germline CDR1 SNHLY, CDR2 FYNNEI. The CDR3 sequence: CASSWTSGIYNEQFF. CDR3 bases: TGTGCCAGCAGTTGGACTAGCGGAATTTACAATGAGCAGTTCTTC.

V and J are TRBV19 and TRBJ1-3; 8 bases fit TRBD1. The CDR3 covers 14 residues. Unmatched junction bases numbered 7, after V lost 8 bases and J lost 4 bases. CDR1 and CDR2 from the germline V gene are LNHDA and SQIVND (reference sequence). This chain's CDR3 is CASEARGPGNTIYF. CDR3 sequence (DNA): TGTGCCAGTGAGGCCAGGGGGCCCGGAAACACCATATATTTT.

The chain is built from TRBV9 and TRBJ1-1; D is possibly TRBD1 (5 bases). Germline V gives CDR1 SGDLS, CDR2 YYNGEE. CDR3 length: 15 residues. V was shortened by 1 base and J by 5 bases, with 15 bases between the two germline ends. In DNA form, the CDR3 reads TGTGCCAGCAGCGTATCTCCGGGACTTCAAACTGAAGCTTTCTTT. It codes for CASSVSPGLQTEAFF.

J is TRBJ2-1 and V is TRBV7-6; 9 bases agree with TRBD1. The CDR3 covers 15 residues. CDR1 is SGHVS and CDR2 is FNYEAQ in the germline V gene. The trim removed 3 bases at V and 3 bases at J, leaving 3 bases unmatched. DNA of the CDR3: TGTGCCAGCAGCTTGGGACAGGGTCTCTACAATGAGCAGTTCTTC. Amino acid sequence: CASSLGQGLYNEQFF.

The gene calls are TRBV4-2 and TRBJ2-2; D is unresolved. The germline V gene encodes CDR1 LGHNA and CDR2 YNFKEQ. This CDR3 is 16 amino acids long. Between the trimmed V and J ends, which lost 0 bases and 4 bases, there was a span of 12 bases. The CDR3 bases are TGTGCCAGCAGCCAAGAGGCGACTTTTGGCACCGGGGAGCTGTTTTTT. Encoded protein: CASSQEATFGTGELFF.

The rearrangement joins TRBV28 to TRBJ1-2, with TRBD1 as a possible D gene (5 bases). The CDR3 spans 15 residues. CDR1 is MDHEN and CDR2 is SYDVKM in the germline V gene. The V gene lost 7 bases and the J gene lost 6 bases, with 21 bases spanning the gap. The CDR3: CASTKGGAGRHGYTF. The CDR3 nucleotides are TGTGCCAGCACCAAAGGAGGGGCCGGGAGGCATGGCTACACCTTC.

This clone came up once. This chain connects TRBV6-5 to TRBJ2-1; tentatively, D is TRBD2 (5 bases). V lost 4 bases and J 4 bases, leaving 11 bases between the germline ends. The CDR3 runs 14 residues. CDR1 MNHEY and CDR2 SVGAGI come from the germline V gene. This chain's CDR3 is CASSWSRDYNEQFF. CDR3 in DNA: TGTGCCAGCAGTTGGTCGAGGGATTACAATGAGCAGTTCTTC.